Listed here are 4 T cell receptor beta chains from one sample, sequenced in a study of cytomegalovirus exposure and HLA in healthy donors (dated by TCRdb to 2017 to 2019). The library was built by means of the immunoSEQ multiplex PCR assay. The multiplex PCR relied on a mix of 60 forward primers for TCR Vbeta segments and 13 reverse primers for TCR Jbeta segments. In its TCRdb copy, this immuneACCESS table keeps in-frame sequences only and misses some clones. Where compared with another copy, unresolved V genes explain less than half of these, and the others have no known cause. In this sample the table shows about 150,000 clones, about 82% of which occur a single time. The biggest ten clones account for 4% to 4.5% of the sample. The specimen sequenced was PBMCs. The source of these receptors is a woman aged 35 to 49 in good health and CMV-seropositive.

V and J are TRBV7-8 and TRBJ2-7; no reliable D call. The CDR3 runs to 15 residues. Germline values: CDR1 SGHVS, CDR2 FQNEAQ. The V end was cut by 5 bases, the J end by 3 bases, with 17 bases between. CDR3 DNA sequence: TGTGCCAGCAGCCCGCCGAGGCGGATGGGCTACGAGCAGTACTTC. Translation: CASSPPRRMGYEQYF. The variable domain in full, completed from reference TRBV7-8 and TRBJ2-7, reads GAGVSQSPRYKVAKRGQDVALRCDPISGHVSLFWYQQALGQGPEFLTYFQNEAQLDKSGLPSDRFFAERPEGSVSTLKIQRTQQEDSAVYLCASSPPRRMGYEQYFGPGTRLTVT.

The V and J genes are TRBV15 and TRBJ2-5; 7 nucleotides align to TRBD1. With 5 bases clipped from V and 2 bases from J, the junction kept 5 bases outside the gene matches. The CDR3 covers 14 residues. Germline CDR1 and CDR2: LNHNV and YYDKDF (reference sequence). CDR3 coding DNA: TGTGCCACCAGCCTCCGGGACAGACAAGAGACCCAGTACTTC. Protein product: CATSLRDRQETQYF.

V usage is TRBV11-2 and J usage is TRBJ2-7; D is unresolved. CDR1 SGHAT and CDR2 FQNNGV come from the germline V gene. There are 12 residues in the CDR3. The germline V and J ends were trimmed by 6 bases and 6 bases, with 12 bases remaining between them. CDR3 region: CASSIYSAEQYF. CDR3 bases: TGTGCCAGCAGTATCTACTCCGCCGAGCAGTACTTC.

The rearrangement links TRBV7-9 to TRBJ1-1; D may be TRBD1 (6 bases). The CDR3 is 12 amino acids. Germline V CDR1 and CDR2: SEHNR, FQNEAQ (reference sequence). Trimming removed 7 bases from V and 8 bases from J, with 14 bases in between. The CDR3, as DNA: TGTGCCAGCATTAGTGAGGGGACAGAAGCTTTCTTT. It encodes CASISEGTEAFF.